This is a list of T cell receptor beta chains from one sample in a study of T cells in Graves' hyperthyroidism and ophthalmopathy. TCRdb reanalysed the multiplex PCR reads using MiXCR and keeps one entry per CDR3 protein. The data contain 500,000 to 750,000 distinct CDR3 sequences, 14% of them singletons. The sample was blood. These receptors originate from a woman aged 18-29 years with Graves' ophthalmopathy. The conserved cysteine and the conserved F or W are not part of the CDR3 here. D genes are given only for firm matches.

d_call	v_call	j_call	cdr3_aa
-	TRBV5-1	TRBJ2-7	ASARAGVYEQY
-	TRBV5-6	TRBJ2-3	ASSFSPGDTQY
-	TRBV5-1	TRBJ1-5	ASSFGGLEPQH
-	TRBV20-1	TRBJ2-7	SASGPRDEQY
-	TRBV29-1	TRBJ1-2	SVEALGYAYRANYGYT
TRBD2	TRBV27	TRBJ2-7	ASSTSGNYEQY
-	TRBV4-3	TRBJ2-7	ASSQDALALRLY
TRBD2	TRBV9	TRBJ2-7	ASSPRLARDEQY
-	TRBV19	TRBJ1-1	ASSILGALNTEAF
-	TRBV5-1	TRBJ1-1	ASSLGSMNTEAF
-	TRBV5-6	TRBJ1-4	ASSFLGRTNEKLF
TRBD1	TRBV27	TRBJ1-5	ASTPFPGQGQPQH
TRBD2	TRBV5-6	TRBJ2-5	ASSAGLASETQY
-	TRBV29-1	TRBJ2-7	SVELTGPGSYEQY
TRBD1	TRBV20-1	TRBJ2-7	SALLPGQGSYEQY
TRBD1	TRBV7-3	TRBJ2-7	ASSSGQGAGYEQY
-	TRBV24-1	TRBJ2-5	ATSEGSRPFFAPTTQY